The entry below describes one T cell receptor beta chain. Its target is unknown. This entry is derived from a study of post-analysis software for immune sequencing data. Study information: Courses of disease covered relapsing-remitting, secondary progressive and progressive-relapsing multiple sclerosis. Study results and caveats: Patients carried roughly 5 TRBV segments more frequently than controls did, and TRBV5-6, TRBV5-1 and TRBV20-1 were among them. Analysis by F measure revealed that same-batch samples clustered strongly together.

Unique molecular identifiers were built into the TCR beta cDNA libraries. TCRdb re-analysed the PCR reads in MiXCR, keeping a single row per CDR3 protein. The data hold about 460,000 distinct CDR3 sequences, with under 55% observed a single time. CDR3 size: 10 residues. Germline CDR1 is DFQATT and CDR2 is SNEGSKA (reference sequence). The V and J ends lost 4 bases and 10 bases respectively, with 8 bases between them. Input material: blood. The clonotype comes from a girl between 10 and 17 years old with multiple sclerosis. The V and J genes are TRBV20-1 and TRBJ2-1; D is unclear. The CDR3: CSAIQHEQFF. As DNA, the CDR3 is TGCAGTGCTATCCAACACGAGCAGTTCTTC.